A single sample gave rise to the 7 T cell receptor beta chains below, sequenced in a study of CD8 T cells in Susac syndrome (dated by TCRdb to the late 2010s). Library construction relied on the immunoSEQ multiplex PCR assay. RNA was extracted with the RNeasy kit and roughly 0.45 to 1 ug was reverse transcribed using random hexamers. The public sequencing data were trimmed at Q25 with fastp and processed into clonotypes with MiXCR by TCRdb, which kept only in-frame beta chains. Identical CDR3 proteins give one entry, which carries the most common genes and DNA. Counted in this sample were a few hundred thousand distinct CDR3 sequences; just under 95% of them appeared once. About 0.08% of the sample is held by the ten biggest clonotypes. The sequencing sample was made of CD4+ T cells from PBMCs. These receptors all come from a human donor with multiple sclerosis.

This clonotype was seen just once. The CDR3 DNA reads TGTGCCAGCCGGACAGGGGCGAATTCACCCCTCCACTTT. Translating gives CASRTGANSPLHF. V usage is TRBV27 and J usage is TRBJ1-6; TRBD1 aligns across 9 bases. The CDR3 consists of 13 residues. Germline V gene lookup returns CDR1 MNHEY and CDR2 SMNVEV (reference sequence). V gave up 8 bases and J gave up 7 bases; unmatched junction bases: 3.

This clonotype was observed once. The genes are TRBV9 and TRBJ2-1; maybe TRBD2 (6 bases). Germline V gene data show CDR1 as SGDLS and CDR2 as YYNGEE. Deletions cut 4 bases from V and 7 bases from J, with 24 bases between. The CDR3 loop spans 17 amino acids. The CDR3 DNA sequence: TGTGCCAGCAGCCCACACCCCGGGACTCTGGTGGTGAATGAGCAGTTCTTC. It yields the protein CASSPHPGTLVVNEQFF.

This sequence joins TRBV12-5 and TRBJ2-5; D may be TRBD2 (6 bases). Germline CDR1 is LGHNT and CDR2 is FRNRAP. The V and J ends lost 5 bases and 1 base respectively, with 11 bases between them. CDR3 size: 14 residues. As DNA, the CDR3 is TGTGCTAGTGGTGGGGAGGTTTTCCAAGAGACCCAGTACTTC. Translation: CASGGEVFQETQYF.

The J gene is TRBJ1-6, the V gene TRBV6-4; possibly TRBD1 for D (5 bases). V shed 4 bases and J shed 11 bases, with 15 bases lying between them. CDR3 length: 14 residues. Germline V lookup: CDR1 MRHNA, CDR2 SNTAGT. In DNA, the CDR3 is TGTGCCAGCAGTGCGACACAGGAAGGAGCACCCCTCCACTTT. Protein sequence: CASSATQEGAPLHF.

The chain combines TRBV24-1 with TRBJ2-1; D is unclear. The CDR3 sequence is 15 residues long. Germline V lookup: CDR1 KGHDR, CDR2 SFDVKD. The V end was cut by 3 bases, the J end by 8 bases, with 16 bases between. CDR3 DNA sequence: TGTGCCACCAGTGATCCCACGATGTCTGGGGATGAGCAGTTCTTC. It codes for CATSDPTMSGDEQFF.

V is TRBV30 and J is TRBJ1-5, with D perhaps matching TRBD1 (6 bases). Germline V gives CDR1 GTSNPN, CDR2 SVGIG (reference sequence). The CDR3 has 16 amino acids. With 0 bases removed from V and 10 bases from J, the gap between germline ends came to 22 bases. As DNA, the CDR3 is TGTGCCTGGAGTGTAGGCCGCTGGCCGGGACACCACCCCCAGCATTTT. Its translation is CAWSVGRWPGHHPQHF.

This sequence joins TRBV6-5 and TRBJ2-7, with 9 bases aligning to TRBD1. V lost 2 bases and J lost 8; bases outside the gene matches: 4. This CDR3 has 13 residues. Germline V gives CDR1 MNHEY, CDR2 SVGAGI. The CDR3 here is CASSYPGQGKQYF. CDR3 bases: TGTGCCAGCAGTTACCCGGGACAGGGCAAGCAGTACTTC.